This T cell receptor (beta chain) was sequenced for a study of blood T cell repertoires in COVID-19. Study overall: Sites in the United States, Italy and Spain provided acute and convalescent COVID-19 samples. PBMCs, B-cell-depleted T cells, or T cells were the source of the cDNA or gDNA that made up the material.

Original processing methods: Estimation of nucleated cell counts was performed using reference gene primer amplification. Here immunoSEQ multiplex PCR was the method, and the copy in TCRdb shows in-frame clones only, minus some. That table is the source of V, J and clone size, and D and trimming were worked out from the DNA. Among 50,000 or so clones listed, roughly 84% were seen once. V dropped 5 bases and J dropped 6 bases, with 13 bases sitting between them. CDR1 is SGHTA and CDR2 is FQGNSA in the germline V gene. There are 13 residues in the CDR3. This chain links TRBV7-2 with TRBJ1-1; the D gene is possibly TRBD1 (5 bases). Sequenced sample: peripheral blood. The source of this sequence is a man between 45 and 60 years old with active COVID-19. The CDR3 bases are TGTGCCAGCAGCAACAGACAGTTCGCTGAAGCTTTCTTT. Translating gives CASSNRQFAEAFF.